This T cell receptor (beta chain) is from a study of blood T cell repertoires in COVID-19. Study-level background: Italy, Spain and the United States were the sources of the convalescent and acute COVID-19 samples. T cells, B-cell-depleted T cells, or PBMCs supplied cDNA or gDNA.

Profiling relied on immunoSEQ multiplex PCR, and the TCRdb table lists in-frame clones only, not all of them. The data show approximately 280,000 clones, approximately 86% seen once. The V gene end was trimmed by 0 bases and the J gene end by 0 bases; junction bases not matched to a gene: 11. Germline CDR1 MGHRA, CDR2 YSYEKL. The CDR3 spans 18 residues. The table lists this clone with a few counts. The clonotype comes from a woman in her 30s who had recovered from COVID-19. This chain connects TRBV4-1 to TRBJ2-7; 7 bases fit TRBD1. Material: peripheral blood. For the CDR3, the DNA is TGCGCCAGCAGCCAAGATCTTATTGGGACAGCGAGCTCCTACGAGCAGTACTTC. Its translation is CASSQDLIGTASSYEQYF.